Shown below are 13 T cell receptor beta chains from a single sample sequenced in a study of shared clonotypes between healthy human individuals. Using immunoSEQ multiplex PCR, the repertoire was profiled, and TCRdb retains in-frame clones only, with some absent. Here the sample spans around 600,000 clones, approximately 97% being singletons. The material sequenced was naive CD4+ T cells sorted from blood. The subset is: CD45RA+ positively selected. Receptors were obtained from a woman between 25 and 40 years old in good health.

The chain joins TRBV27 to TRBJ2-3, with D possibly TRBD1 on 5 matching bases. With 5 bases removed from V and 5 bases from J, the gap between germline ends came to 17 bases. In germline, CDR1 is MNHEY, CDR2 SMNVEV (reference sequence). The CDR3 totals 15 residues. CDR3 coding DNA: TGTGCCAGCAGTCTGGGGCTGGGGTTGGGAGATACGCAGTATTTT. It yields the protein CASSLGLGLGDTQYF.

The V gene is TRBV29-1, the J gene TRBJ2-3, with 7 bases fitting TRBD2. CDR1 is SQVTM and CDR2 is ANQGSEA in the germline V gene. The CDR3 is made up of 15 amino acids. V shed 6 bases and J 2 bases; nucleotides not matched to a gene: 11. This CDR3 is CSVVLLAVPTDTQYF. The CDR3, as DNA: TGCAGCGTCGTACTTCTAGCGGTCCCCACAGATACGCAGTATTTT.

V usage is TRBV21-1 and J usage is TRBJ1-5. TRBV21-1 is a pseudogene locus. This CDR3 spans 12 amino acids. CDR3 protein: CASSNSERPQHF. CDR3 nucleotides: TGTGCCAGCAGCAATTCTGAAAGACCCCAGCATTTT.

This clone was seen once. CDR3 protein: CASSRQGQGYTF. For the CDR3, the DNA is TGTGCCAGCAGCCGACAGGGGCAAGGCTACACCTTC. The chain links TRBV4-2 to TRBJ1-2, with 8 bases matching TRBD1. CDR3 length: 12 residues. V shed 4 bases, J shed 8 bases, and the junction held 3 bases outside the gene matches. Germline values: CDR1 LGHNA, CDR2 YNFKEQ.

The V call is TRBV14, the J call TRBJ2-1; the D call may be TRBD1 or TRBD2 (5 bases each). Per germline, CDR1 SGHDN and CDR2 FVKESK. The CDR3 covers 16 residues. V was shortened by 4 bases and J by 4 bases, with 17 bases between the two germline ends. The CDR3 DNA reads as TGTGCCAGCAGCCTTATAGGGGACCAACGTTACAATGAGCAGTTCTTC. Protein sequence: CASSLIGDQRYNEQFF. Full variable domain (missing parts from reference TRBV14 and TRBJ2-1): EAGVTQFPSHSVIEKGQTVTLRCDPISGHDNLYWYRRVMGKEIKFLLHFVKESKQDESGMPNNRFLAERTGGTYSTLKVQPAELEDSGVYFCASSLIGDQRYNEQFFGPGTRLTVL.

The chain employs TRBV27 and TRBJ1-5; D uncertain. This CDR3 has 13 amino acids. The V gene's germline CDR1 is MNHEY and CDR2 SMNVEV (reference sequence). Trimming shortened V by 3 bases and J by 7 bases, and 10 bases separated the two germline ends. CDR3 in amino acids: CASSLAEGQPQHF. The CDR3 bases are TGTGCCAGCAGTTTGGCGGAAGGGCAGCCCCAGCATTTT.

The chain recombines TRBV7-8 with TRBJ2-3, with D unresolved. The ends were cut back, 2 bases at V and 0 bases at J, with 12 bases in the middle. Germline CDR1 reads SGHVS; CDR2 reads FQNEAQ. This CDR3 has 16 residues. Written as DNA, the CDR3 is TGTGCCAGCAGCTTAATGGGCTCGCGTAGCACAGATACGCAGTATTTT. As protein: CASSLMGSRSTDTQYF.

J is TRBJ2-3 and V is TRBV27; maybe TRBD2 (6 bases). Germline V gives CDR1 MNHEY, CDR2 SMNVEV (reference sequence). This CDR3 has 13 amino acids. Trimming shortened V by 5 bases and J by 2 bases, and 8 bases separated the two germline ends. The chain's CDR3 is CASSRGLTDTQYF. In nucleotides, the CDR3 is TGTGCCAGCAGTCGGGGACTCACAGATACGCAGTATTTT.

This chain connects TRBV4-2 to TRBJ1-4; D gene unclear. The germline gives CDR1 LGHNA, CDR2 YNFKEQ. The CDR3 has 16 residues. V dropped 4 bases and J dropped 4 bases, with 16 bases sitting between them. CDR3 residues: CASSPRTSGGNEKLFF. The CDR3 DNA reads TGTGCCAGCAGCCCCCGCACGTCAGGCGGTAATGAAAAACTGTTTTTT.

The chain joins TRBV6-5 to TRBJ2-7, with TRBD2 as a possible D gene (6 bases). The CDR3 is 16 residues long. The germline gives CDR1 MNHEY, CDR2 SVGAGI. Deletions cut 1 base from V and 0 bases from J, with 13 bases between. The CDR3 spells CASSYFGVGGSYEQYF. DNA for the CDR3: TGTGCCAGCAGTTACTTCGGCGTGGGGGGCTCCTACGAGCAGTACTTC.

V and J are TRBV6-5 and TRBJ2-5, with 7 bases aligning to TRBD2. The CDR3 extends over 14 amino acids. With V trimmed by 2 bases and J by 5 bases, 5 bases remained unmatched. Per the germline V gene, CDR1 is MNHEY and CDR2 is SVGAGI. The CDR3 sequence: CASSYIREAETQYF. The CDR3 DNA sequence: TGTGCCAGCAGTTACATACGGGAGGCTGAGACCCAGTACTTC.

The rearrangement links TRBV10-1 to TRBJ2-3; TRBD1 aligns across 8 bases. This CDR3 is built from 16 residues. V lost 6 bases and J lost 3; bases outside the gene matches: 11. The germline V gene encodes CDR1 WNHNN and CDR2 SYGVQD (reference sequence). CDR3 nucleotides: TGCGCCAGCAGCTTGAACCAGGGGGCGCGAACAGATACGCAGTATTTT. Its protein product is CASSLNQGARTDTQYF.

In this sample, this clone turned up once. The chain combines TRBV19 with TRBJ1-5; 9 positions agree with TRBD1. CDR3 length: 14 amino acids. V lost 8 bases and J lost 11; bases outside the gene matches: 13. CDR1 is LNHDA and CDR2 is SQIVND in the germline V gene (reference sequence). The CDR3 sequence: CASGLTGGEGSQHF. In nucleotides, the CDR3 is TGTGCCAGTGGCCTGACAGGGGGTGAAGGGTCCCAGCATTTT.